A selection of T cell receptor beta chains follows, all from one sample in a study of radiation and T cells in renal cell carcinoma. TCRdb's table, derived via immunoSEQ multiplex PCR, lists solely in-frame clones and lacks some. The sample has 15,000 to 20,000 clones; roughly 50% are singletons. Sequences were derived from tumor tissue, sampled from a patient whose treatment included radiotherapy and nephrectomy. The receptors derive from a woman aged 55-70 years with renal cell carcinoma. CDR3s include the opening cysteine and the closing phenylalanine or tryptophan. A D gene is named only where the DNA matches it firmly. Expanded clones are given a class, and other clones once, few, many or no size at all.

v_call	d_call	j_call	clone_size	cdr3_nt	cdr3_aa
TRBV18	.	TRBJ1-4	few	TGTGCCAGCTCACCGACCGGGACGGAGTATGAAAAACTGTTTTTT	CASSPTGTEYEKLFF
TRBV10-3	.	TRBJ2-1	.	TGTGCCATCAGTGGTAAGGGGGATGAGCAGTTCTTC	CAISGKGDEQFF
TRBV7-9	.	TRBJ2-3	few	TGTGCCAGCAGCGGTAGGAGGGTGCCAGATACGCAGTATTTT	CASSGRRVPDTQYF
TRBV2	TRBD1	TRBJ2-5	few	TGTGCCAGCAGTGGGGGACAGGCGGTACGAGAGACCCAGTACTTC	CASSGGQAVRETQYF
TRBV6-5	.	TRBJ1-1	.	TGTGCCAGCAGGCACCACAGGAGGACGCACACTGAAGCTTTCTTT	CASRHHRRTHTEAFF
TRBV5-1	.	TRBJ2-7	.	TGCGCCAGCAGCTTGCTGGGGGGCGGGAACTACGAGCAGTACTTC	CASSLLGGGNYEQYF
TRBV28	TRBD2	TRBJ2-7	.	TGTGCCAGCCTCCCCGGGTCTAGCGGGAGAGCATCCTACGAGCAGTACTTC	CASLPGSSGRASYEQYF
TRBV5-5	TRBD2	TRBJ2-1	.	TGTGCCAGCAGCTTGGAGGTATATGGCGGGAGGCCACCCTGGGCTGAGCAGTTCTTC	CASSLEVYGGRPPWAEQFF
TRBV6-5	.	TRBJ1-5	.	TGTGCCAGCACTGAGTGGGGGAATCAGCCCCAGCATTTT	CASTEWGNQPQHF
TRBV5-6	.	TRBJ1-6	.	TGTGCCAGCAGCTTCGACGGGGGAGATTCACCCCTCCACTTT	CASSFDGGDSPLHF
TRBV21-1	.	TRBJ1-3	.	TGTGCCAGCTCTCAGGGACCAGCTGGAAACACCATATATTTT	CASSQGPAGNTIYF
TRBV5-6	.	TRBJ1-6	.	TGTGCCAGCAGCTTGGGAGGTAGGAGCTATAATTCACCCCTCCACTTT	CASSLGGRSYNSPLHF
TRBV5-1	.	TRBJ1-1	.	TGCGCCAGCAGCTTGGAACAGAACACTGAAGCTTTCTTT	CASSLEQNTEAFF
TRBV4-1	.	TRBJ1-5	.	TGCGCCAGCAGCCAGATCGATAGCAATCAGCCCCAGCATTTT	CASSQIDSNQPQHF
TRBV27	.	TRBJ1-6	.	TGTGCCAGCAGTTTTCGGGACGGAAGGAGGTCACCCCTCCACTTT	CASSFRDGRRSPLHF
TRBV5-4	.	TRBJ1-2	.	TGTGCCAGCAGTGCCCCCAGGGCTAACTATGGCTACACCTTC	CASSAPRANYGYTF
TRBV5-8	.	TRBJ1-6	.	TGTGCCAGCAGCTTGGGGGGGCCTAATTCACCCCTCCACTTT	CASSLGGPNSPLHF
TRBV5-1	.	TRBJ2-1	.	TGCGCCAGCAGCTTGGCCTTCAATGAGCAGTTCTTC	CASSLAFNEQFF
TRBV6-6	TRBD1	TRBJ2-5	.	TGTGCCAGCAGTTCTTGGACAGGTCCACAAGAGACCCAGTACTTC	CASSSWTGPQETQYF
TRBV7-6	TRBD1	TRBJ1-5	medium-sized	TGTGCCAGCAGCCCCAGACAGGGCCGCAATCAGCCCCAGCATTTT	CASSPRQGRNQPQHF
TRBV5-4	.	TRBJ2-1	.	TGTGCCAGCAGCTTGCCCGGACAGTACAATGAGCAGTTCTTC	CASSLPGQYNEQFF
TRBV6-5	.	TRBJ1-6	few	TGTGCCAGCGGGGTCAGACAGTATAATTCACCCCTCCACTTT	CASGVRQYNSPLHF
TRBV6-1	TRBD1	TRBJ1-2	few	TGTGCCAGTATTACGCCGGGACAGGGGGCGATTTGTACCTTC	CASITPGQGAICTF
TRBV18	.	TRBJ1-6	few	TGTGCCAGCTCACCACCGACAGACCTCTCCTATAATTCACCCCTCCACTTT	CASSPPTDLSYNSPLHF
TRBV5-1	TRBD1	TRBJ1-1	.	TGCGCCAGCAGCTGGGGGGACAGGATGAACACTGAAGCTTTCTTT	CASSWGDRMNTEAFF
TRBV6-1	.	TRBJ2-7	.	TGTGCCAGCAGTGACACGACTAGTACCTACGAGCAGTACTTC	CASSDTTSTYEQYF
TRBV21-1	.	TRBJ1-1	many	TGTGCCAGCAACCTGCGGGGGGGCTTC	CASNLRGGF